This passage covers 13 T cell receptor beta chains from one sample sequenced in a study of beta chain features in type 1 diabetes. The isolated RNA, all of it, was reverse transcribed, so expressed TCRB transcripts were what got sequenced. Libraries were prepared by immunoSEQ multiplex PCR; TCRdb keeps only in-frame clonotypes and omits some of them. Counted here are fewer than 450,000 clones, roughly 13% occurring once; the ten biggest clones make up about 0.016%. Overall study results and limits: For Type 1 diabetes patients, all four CD4+ subsets carried TCRB CDR3s that were moderately but significantly shorter.

The antigens for these receptors are not known. Sample: naive CD4+ T cells from blood. These receptors were collected from a woman between 18 and 30 years old with type 1 diabetes.

The CDR3 DNA reads as TGTGCCAGCTCACCCGGGACTAGGGATTACAATGAGCAGTTCTTC. Protein: CASSPGTRDYNEQFF. The chain uses TRBV18 and TRBJ2-1; 8 positions match TRBD2. Per the germline V gene, CDR1 is KGHSH and CDR2 is LQKENI. The trim removed 3 bases at V and 4 bases at J, leaving 5 bases unmatched. This CDR3 has 15 amino acids.

This clone was seen a few times. The chain combines TRBV29-1 with TRBJ2-2, with D possibly TRBD2 on 6 matching bases. CDR1 is SQVTM and CDR2 is ANQGSEA in the germline V gene. The CDR3 spans 13 residues. Trimming left V 6 bases short and J 3 bases short, with 11 bases between. The DNA of the CDR3 is TGCAGCGTAGTCGGGACTTACACCGGGGAGCTGTTTTTT. As protein: CSVVGTYTGELFF.

A note on this clone: The sample holds other DNA sequences that translate to the same CDR3. J is TRBJ2-3 and V is TRBV9; 9 bases align to TRBD1. V shed 2 bases and J 1 base; nucleotides not matched to a gene: 2. CDR1 and CDR2 from the germline V gene are SGDLS and YYNGEE. This CDR3 comprises 15 residues. CDR3 residues: CASSVRTGGTDTQYF. In DNA, the CDR3 is TGTGCCAGCAGCGTGCGGACAGGGGGCACAGATACGCAGTATTTT.

This clone was seen a few times. The chain combines TRBV11-2 with TRBJ2-7; 9 nucleotides agree with TRBD1. Germline CDR1 reads SGHAT; CDR2 reads FQNNGV. The CDR3 is 13 amino acids. V was pared by 5 bases and J by 4 bases, with 3 bases of the junction left unmatched. The CDR3 DNA reads TGTGCCAGCAGCAGACAGGGGGGATACGAGCAGTACGTC. Protein sequence: CASSRQGGYEQYV.

This chain links TRBV20-1 with TRBJ1-5, with no clear D. CDR1 and CDR2 from the germline V gene are DFQATT and SNEGSKA (reference sequence). The V end lost 1 base, the J end lost 11 bases, and 6 bases lay between the germline ends. CDR3 length: 10 residues. The CDR3 reads CSARAGSQHF. The DNA for the CDR3 is TGCAGTGCTAGAGCGGGGTCCCAGCATTTT.

The rearrangement joins TRBV5-1 to TRBJ2-6, with D maybe TRBD2 (6 bases). Germline assignment: CDR1 SGHRS and CDR2 YFSETQ. The V gene lost 0 bases and the J gene lost 4 bases, with 11 bases spanning the gap. The CDR3 is 16 residues long. The CDR3 here is CASSLAAGLGANVLTF. For the CDR3, the DNA is TGCGCCAGCAGCTTGGCGGCGGGGTTAGGGGCCAACGTCCTGACTTTC.

This clone was counted between two and nine times. The chain joins TRBV20-1 to TRBJ2-2, with unresolved D. V lost 4 bases and J 5 bases, leaving 5 bases between the germline ends. This CDR3 contains 11 residues. CDR1 and CDR2 from the germline V gene are DFQATT and SNEGSKA (reference sequence). The CDR3 DNA reads TGCAGTGCTACACATACCGGGGAGCTGTTTTTT. Translating it yields CSATHTGELFF.

This clone was counted a few times. The gene calls are TRBV5-1 and TRBJ2-5; D perhaps matches TRBD1 (5 bases). The CDR3 length is 13 residues. The V end lost 4 bases, the J end lost 5 bases, and 12 bases lay between the germline ends. The germline gives CDR1 SGHRS, CDR2 YFSETQ. CDR3 sequence reads: CASSGQGMETQYF. Written as DNA, the CDR3 is TGCGCCAGCAGCGGCCAGGGAATGGAGACCCAGTACTTC.

The chain recombines TRBV6-5 with TRBJ1-1; 10 bases fit TRBD1. Unmatched junction bases numbered 3, after V lost 4 bases and J lost 4 bases. This CDR3 is 14 amino acids long. Per germline, CDR1 MNHEY and CDR2 SVGAGI. DNA for the CDR3: TGTGCCAGCAGTTCGAGGACAGGGGGCACTGAAGCTTTCTTT. The encoded protein is CASSSRTGGTEAFF.

The chain joins TRBV28 to TRBJ2-5; TRBD2 aligns across 8 bases. This CDR3 spans 15 amino acids. J gave up 5 bases and V 4 bases, and 9 bases lay outside the gene matches. Germline CDR1 reads MDHEN; CDR2 reads SYDVKM. The CDR3 here is CASSSPGLGSETQYF. The CDR3 DNA follows: TGTGCCAGCAGTTCCCCGGGACTAGGGTCGGAGACCCAGTACTTC.

The gene calls are TRBV19 and TRBJ1-2, with a tentative D call TRBD1 (5 bases). Germline CDR1 reads LNHDA; CDR2 reads SQIVND (reference sequence). CDR3 size: 13 residues. Trimming left V 7 bases short and J 4 bases short, with 13 bases between. DNA for the CDR3: TGTGCCAGTACCAGGGATGACGGCTATGGCTACACCTTC. It translates to CASTRDDGYGYTF.

The rearrangement joins TRBV5-6 to TRBJ2-5, with TRBD1 identical over 7 bases. Trimming cost V 1 base and J 5 bases; bases outside gene matches: 11. The germline V gene encodes CDR1 SGHDT and CDR2 YYEEEE. The CDR3 length is 16 residues. The CDR3 loop reads CASSLTSTGSRETQYF. CDR3 coding DNA: TGTGCCAGCAGCTTGACCTCGACAGGGTCGAGGGAGACCCAGTACTTC.

This rearrangement joins TRBV4-3 to TRBJ2-1, with TRBD2 matching over 8 bases. The CDR3 runs 13 residues. V lost 2 bases to trimming and J lost 8 bases; unmatched junction nucleotides: 2. Germline V gene sequence: CDR1 LGHNA, CDR2 YSLEER. This chain's CDR3 is CASSQQAGDEQFF. The CDR3 DNA reads as TGCGCCAGCAGCCAACAAGCGGGAGATGAGCAGTTCTTC.